The entry that follows covers one TCR beta chain sequence. Its specificity is not known. Assay: immunoSEQ multiplex PCR; the TCRdb copy retains only in-frame clones and omits some. The profile shows 77,000 or so clones, 60% to 80% of them singletons. The data stem from a study of OX40 agonist ivuxolimab in advanced cancers. Across the study: The study treated patients with ivuxolimab, an agonistic anti-OX40 (CD134) antibody. Participants, about 83% male, averaged around 64 years of age, ranging from roughly 23 to 80. Study outcomes and limitations: Both blood CD4+ and CD8+ T cells showed clonal growth by week 6 at 0.1 to 3.0 mg/kg.

The starting material was CD4+ or CD8+ T cells sorted from blood, obtained in a trial of the OX40 agonist ivuxolimab. This receptor was identified in an adult with an advanced solid tumor such as melanoma, head and neck, liver or kidney cancer.

CDR3 residues: CASSYTGGRAHEQYF. CDR3 coding DNA: TGTGCCAGCAGTTACACGGGAGGGAGGGCCCACGAGCAGTACTTC. J is TRBJ2-7 and V is TRBV6-5; 8 nucleotides align to TRBD2. J was trimmed by 5 bases and V by 2 bases; bases with no gene match: 8. This CDR3 has 15 amino acids. The V gene's germline CDR1 is MNHEY and CDR2 SVGAGI.